This TCR beta chain emerged from a study of blood T cells in healthy people across ages. Study-level points and caveats: Investigators viewed diversity estimates from one million T cells as underestimates, the study reported.

This clonotype was counted ten times or more. As yet, its antigen is unknown. Sample-barcoded 5' priming and a J-beta primer mix drove a second PCR of about 7 to 12 cycles. The authors tagged each cDNA molecule using a template-switch adaptor with 12 random nucleotides. TCRdb re-called the 5' RACE reads through MiXCR, storing one row per CDR3 protein. The repertoire consists of about 930,000 distinct CDR3 sequences, with almost 30% occurring once and the leading ten covering roughly 10%. The same data also contributed to another study, on T cells of mothers and their children. Per that study: A few healthy Caucasian mothers gave samples, and so did their six children. Microchimeric T cell clones that persisted were not detected.

Sequencing was performed on blood. This sequence originates from a woman aged 40 to 49 in good health.

CDR3 protein: CSTSGQGQETQYF. In nucleotides, the CDR3 is TGCAGCACCTCGGGACAGGGCCAAGAGACCCAGTACTTC. This chain connects TRBV29-1 to TRBJ2-5; 9 nucleotides agree with TRBD1. This CDR3 is 13 amino acids long. V lost 8 bases, J lost 1 base, and 5 bases stayed unmatched. In germline, CDR1 is SQVTM, CDR2 ANQGSEA.